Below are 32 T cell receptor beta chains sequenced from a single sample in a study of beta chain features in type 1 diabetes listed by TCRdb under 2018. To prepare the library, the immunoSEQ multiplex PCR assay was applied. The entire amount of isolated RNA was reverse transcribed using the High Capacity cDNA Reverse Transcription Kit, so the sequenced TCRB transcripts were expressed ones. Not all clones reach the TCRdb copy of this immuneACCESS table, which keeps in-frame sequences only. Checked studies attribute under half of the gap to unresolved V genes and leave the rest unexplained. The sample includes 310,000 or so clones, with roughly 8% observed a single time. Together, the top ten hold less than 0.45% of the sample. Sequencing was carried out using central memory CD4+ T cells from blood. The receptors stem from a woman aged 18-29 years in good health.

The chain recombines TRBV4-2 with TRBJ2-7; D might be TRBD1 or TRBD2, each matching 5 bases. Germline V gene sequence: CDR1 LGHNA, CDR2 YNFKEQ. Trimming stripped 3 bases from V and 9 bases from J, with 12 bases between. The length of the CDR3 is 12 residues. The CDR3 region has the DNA TGTGCCAGCAGCCACTCCGGGACGCTGCAGTACTTC. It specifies CASSHSGTLQYF.

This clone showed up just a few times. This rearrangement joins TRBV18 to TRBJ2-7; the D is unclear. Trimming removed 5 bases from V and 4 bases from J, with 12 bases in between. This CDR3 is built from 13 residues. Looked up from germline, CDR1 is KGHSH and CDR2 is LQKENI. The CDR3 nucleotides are TGTGCCAGCTCATCCCAGGACGGATACGAGCAGTACTTC. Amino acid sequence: CASSSQDGYEQYF.

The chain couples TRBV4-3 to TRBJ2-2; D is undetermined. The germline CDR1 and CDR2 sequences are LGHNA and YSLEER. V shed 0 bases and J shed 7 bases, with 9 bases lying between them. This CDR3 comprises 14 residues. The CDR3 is CASSQDVVGGELFF. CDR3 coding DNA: TGCGCCAGCAGCCAAGATGTAGTGGGCGGGGAGCTGTTTTTT.

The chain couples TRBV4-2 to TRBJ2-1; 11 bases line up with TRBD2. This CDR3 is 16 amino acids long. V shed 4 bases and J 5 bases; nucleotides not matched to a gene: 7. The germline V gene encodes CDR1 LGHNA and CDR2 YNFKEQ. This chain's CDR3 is CASSRLLAGDDNEQFF. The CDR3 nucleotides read TGTGCCAGCAGCCGACTACTAGCGGGAGACGACAATGAGCAGTTCTTC.

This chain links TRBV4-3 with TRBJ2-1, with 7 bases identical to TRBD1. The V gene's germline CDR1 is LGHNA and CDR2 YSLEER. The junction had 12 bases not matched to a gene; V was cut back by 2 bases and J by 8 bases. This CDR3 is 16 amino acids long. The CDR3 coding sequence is TGCGCCAGCAGCCAACGGCACGACAGGGTTAGCTATGAGCAGTTCTTC. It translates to CASSQRHDRVSYEQFF.

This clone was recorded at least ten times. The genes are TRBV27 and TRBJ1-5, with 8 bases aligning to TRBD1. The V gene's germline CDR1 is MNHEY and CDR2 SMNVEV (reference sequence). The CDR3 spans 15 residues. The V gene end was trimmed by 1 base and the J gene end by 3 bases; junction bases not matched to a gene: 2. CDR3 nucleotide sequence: TGTGCCAGCAGTTTATGGGGACAGGTCAATCAGCCCCAGCATTTT. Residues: CASSLWGQVNQPQHF.

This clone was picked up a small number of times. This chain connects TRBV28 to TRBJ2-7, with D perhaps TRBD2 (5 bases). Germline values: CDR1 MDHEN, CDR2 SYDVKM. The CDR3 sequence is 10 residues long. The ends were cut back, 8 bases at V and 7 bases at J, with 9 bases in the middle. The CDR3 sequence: CASGQREQYF. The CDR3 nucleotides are TGTGCCAGCGGCCAGCGGGAGCAGTACTTC.

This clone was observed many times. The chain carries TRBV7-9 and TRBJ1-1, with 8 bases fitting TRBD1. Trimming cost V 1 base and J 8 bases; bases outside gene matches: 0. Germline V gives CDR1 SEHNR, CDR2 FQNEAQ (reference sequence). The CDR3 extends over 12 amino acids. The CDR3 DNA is TGTGCCAGCAGCTTAGGGACAGGGGAAGCTTTCTTT. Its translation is CASSLGTGEAFF.

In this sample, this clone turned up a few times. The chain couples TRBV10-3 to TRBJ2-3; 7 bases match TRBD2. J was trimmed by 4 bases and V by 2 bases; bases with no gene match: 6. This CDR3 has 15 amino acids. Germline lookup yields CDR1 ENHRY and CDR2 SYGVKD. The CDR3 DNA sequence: TGTGCCATCAGTGAGAGGGAGGGCTGGGCAGATACGCAGTATTTT. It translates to CAISEREGWADTQYF.

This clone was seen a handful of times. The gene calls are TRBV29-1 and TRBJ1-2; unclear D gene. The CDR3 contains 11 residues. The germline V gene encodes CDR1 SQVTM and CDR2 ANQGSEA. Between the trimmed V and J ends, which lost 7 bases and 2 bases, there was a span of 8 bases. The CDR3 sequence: CSATINYGYTF. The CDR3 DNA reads TGCAGCGCCACCATCAACTATGGCTACACCTTC.

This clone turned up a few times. The CDR3, as DNA: TGTGCCAGCAGTGGGGGGCCCTACGAGCAGTACTTC. It specifies CASSGGPYEQYF. V is TRBV6-1 and J is TRBJ2-7; D possibly corresponds to TRBD1 (6 bases). From germline, CDR1 is MNHNS and CDR2 SASEGT. Trimming left V 4 bases short and J 2 bases short, with 6 bases between. CDR3 length: 12 residues.

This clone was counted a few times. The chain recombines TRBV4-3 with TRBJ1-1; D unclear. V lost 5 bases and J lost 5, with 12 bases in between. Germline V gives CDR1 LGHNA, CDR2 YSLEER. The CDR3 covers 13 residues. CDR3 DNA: TGCGCCAGCAGCACAAGGCCCTGGACTGAAGCTTTCTTT. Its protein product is CASSTRPWTEAFF.

CDR3 sequence: CASSIHSQARVVNTEAFF. The CDR3 nucleotides read TGTGCCAGCAGTATCCACTCACAGGCGAGGGTGGTGAACACTGAAGCTTTCTTT. The chain couples TRBV28 to TRBJ1-1, with a possible D match to TRBD1 (5 bases). V dropped 5 bases and J dropped 0 bases, with 22 bases sitting between them. The CDR3 spans 18 residues. The germline V gene encodes CDR1 MDHEN and CDR2 SYDVKM.

CDR3: CATSGGGRVEGYTF. CDR3 nucleotides: TGTGCCACCTCCGGGGGTGGCAGGGTGGAGGGCTACACCTTC. The V and J genes are TRBV10-3 and TRBJ1-2; D perhaps matches TRBD1 (5 bases). Trimming took 10 bases from V and 8 from J, leaving 23 bases between them. The V gene's germline CDR1 is ENHRY and CDR2 SYGVKD. The CDR3 has 14 residues.

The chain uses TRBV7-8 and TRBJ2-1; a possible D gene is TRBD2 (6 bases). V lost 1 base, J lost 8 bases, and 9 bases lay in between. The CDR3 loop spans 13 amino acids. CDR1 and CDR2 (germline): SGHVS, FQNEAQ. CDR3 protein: CASSLDGRYEQFF. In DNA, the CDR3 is TGTGCCAGCAGCTTAGATGGGAGGTATGAGCAGTTCTTC.

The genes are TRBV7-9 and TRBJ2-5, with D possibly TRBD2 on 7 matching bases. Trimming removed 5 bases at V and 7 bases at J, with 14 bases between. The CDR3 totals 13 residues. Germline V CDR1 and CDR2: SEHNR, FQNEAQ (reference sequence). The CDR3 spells CASSPGGHGTQYF. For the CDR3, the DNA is TGTGCCAGCAGCCCGGGGGGCCACGGGACCCAGTACTTC.

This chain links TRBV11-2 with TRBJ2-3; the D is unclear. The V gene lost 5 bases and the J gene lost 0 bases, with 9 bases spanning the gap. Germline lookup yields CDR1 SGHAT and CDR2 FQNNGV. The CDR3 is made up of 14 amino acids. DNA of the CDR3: TGTGCCAGCAGCGTTTCGCAAAGCACAGATACGCAGTATTTT. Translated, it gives CASSVSQSTDTQYF.

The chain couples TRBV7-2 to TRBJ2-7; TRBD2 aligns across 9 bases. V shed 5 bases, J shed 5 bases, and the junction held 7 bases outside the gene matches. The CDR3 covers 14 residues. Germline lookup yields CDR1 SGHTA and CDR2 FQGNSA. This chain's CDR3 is CASSRVAGADEQYF. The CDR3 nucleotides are TGTGCCAGCAGCCGAGTAGCGGGAGCCGACGAGCAGTACTTC.

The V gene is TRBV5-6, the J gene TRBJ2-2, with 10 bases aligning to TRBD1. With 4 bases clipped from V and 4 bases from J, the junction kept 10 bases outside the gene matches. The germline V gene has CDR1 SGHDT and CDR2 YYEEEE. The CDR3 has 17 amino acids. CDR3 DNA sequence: TGTGCCAGCAGCCGGGACAGGGGACAGGGGCCCACCGGGGAGCTGTTTTTT. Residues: CASSRDRGQGPTGELFF.

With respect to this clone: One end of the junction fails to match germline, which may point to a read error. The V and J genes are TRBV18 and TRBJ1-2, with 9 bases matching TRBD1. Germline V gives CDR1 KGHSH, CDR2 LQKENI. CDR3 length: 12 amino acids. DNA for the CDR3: TGTGCCAGCTCCCCTCGGGACAGGGTGTCCGCCTTC. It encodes CASSPRDRVSAF.

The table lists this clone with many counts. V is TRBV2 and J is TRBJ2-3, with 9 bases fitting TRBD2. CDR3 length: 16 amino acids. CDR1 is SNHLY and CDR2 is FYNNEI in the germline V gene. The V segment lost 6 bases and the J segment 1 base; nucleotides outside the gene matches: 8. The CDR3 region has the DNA TGTGCCAGCAGGCGCAGCAGACTAGCGGGCACAGATACGCAGTATTTT. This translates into CASRRSRLAGTDTQYF.

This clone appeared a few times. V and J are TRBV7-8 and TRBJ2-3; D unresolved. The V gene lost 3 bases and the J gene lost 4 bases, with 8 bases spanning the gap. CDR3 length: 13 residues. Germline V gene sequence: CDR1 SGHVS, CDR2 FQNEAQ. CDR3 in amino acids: CASSFLRADTQYF. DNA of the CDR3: TGTGCCAGCAGCTTTCTTAGGGCAGATACGCAGTATTTT.

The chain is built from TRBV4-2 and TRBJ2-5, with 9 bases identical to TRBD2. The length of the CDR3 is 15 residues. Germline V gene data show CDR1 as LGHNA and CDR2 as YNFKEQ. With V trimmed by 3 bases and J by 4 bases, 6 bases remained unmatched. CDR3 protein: CASSQAQAGGETQYF. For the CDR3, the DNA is TGTGCCAGCAGCCAGGCCCAAGCGGGGGGAGAGACCCAGTACTTC.

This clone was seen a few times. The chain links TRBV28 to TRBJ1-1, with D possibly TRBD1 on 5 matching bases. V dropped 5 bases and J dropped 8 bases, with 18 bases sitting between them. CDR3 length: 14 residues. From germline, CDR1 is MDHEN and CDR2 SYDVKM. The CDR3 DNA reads TGTGCCAGCAGTCCTTACCATACGTGGACAGAAGCTTTCTTT. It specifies CASSPYHTWTEAFF.

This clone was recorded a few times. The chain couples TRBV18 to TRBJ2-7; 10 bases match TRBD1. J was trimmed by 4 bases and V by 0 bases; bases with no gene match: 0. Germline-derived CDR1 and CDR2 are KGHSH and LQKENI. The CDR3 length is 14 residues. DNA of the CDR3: TGTGCCAGCTCACCACCGGACAGGGGGTACGAGCAGTACTTC. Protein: CASSPPDRGYEQYF.

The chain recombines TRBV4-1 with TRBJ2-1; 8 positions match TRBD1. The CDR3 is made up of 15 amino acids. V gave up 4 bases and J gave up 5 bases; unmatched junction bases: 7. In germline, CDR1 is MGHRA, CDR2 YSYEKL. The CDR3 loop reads CASSLRTGSDNEQFF. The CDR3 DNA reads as TGCGCCAGCAGCCTAAGGACAGGGAGTGACAATGAGCAGTTCTTC.

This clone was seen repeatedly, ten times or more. CDR3 protein: CASSPQLAGGNEQFF. DNA for the CDR3: TGTGCCAGCAGCCCACAACTAGCGGGCGGCAATGAGCAGTTCTTC. The rearrangement links TRBV4-2 to TRBJ2-1, with 9 bases identical to TRBD2. CDR1 is LGHNA and CDR2 is YNFKEQ in the germline V gene. CDR3 size: 15 residues. V lost 4 bases and J lost 6; bases outside the gene matches: 7.

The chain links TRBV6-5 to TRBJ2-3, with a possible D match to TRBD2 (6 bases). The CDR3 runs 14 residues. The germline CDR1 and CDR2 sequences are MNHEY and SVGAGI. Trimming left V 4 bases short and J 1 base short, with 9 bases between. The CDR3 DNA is TGTGCCAGCAGTTCGGGAGAAGGCACAGATACGCAGTATTTT. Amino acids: CASSSGEGTDTQYF.

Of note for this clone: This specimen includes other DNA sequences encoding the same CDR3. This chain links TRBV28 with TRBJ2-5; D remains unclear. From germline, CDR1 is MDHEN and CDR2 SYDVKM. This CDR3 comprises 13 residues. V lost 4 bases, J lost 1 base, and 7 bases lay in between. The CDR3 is CASSWAAQETQYF. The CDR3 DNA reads TGTGCCAGCAGTTGGGCGGCCCAAGAGACCCAGTACTTC.

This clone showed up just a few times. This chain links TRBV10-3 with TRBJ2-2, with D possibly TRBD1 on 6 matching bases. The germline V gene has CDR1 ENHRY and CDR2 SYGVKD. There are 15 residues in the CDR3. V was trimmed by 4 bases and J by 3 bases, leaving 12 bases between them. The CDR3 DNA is TGTGCCATCAGTGGTCAGGGGAAGGACACCGGGGAGCTGTTTTTT. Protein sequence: CAISGQGKDTGELFF.

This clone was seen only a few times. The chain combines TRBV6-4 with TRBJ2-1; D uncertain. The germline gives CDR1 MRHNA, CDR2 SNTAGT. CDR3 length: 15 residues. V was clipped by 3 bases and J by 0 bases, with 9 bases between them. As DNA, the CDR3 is TGTGCCAGCAGTGAGGAACTCGGCTCCTACAATGAGCAGTTCTTC. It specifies CASSEELGSYNEQFF.

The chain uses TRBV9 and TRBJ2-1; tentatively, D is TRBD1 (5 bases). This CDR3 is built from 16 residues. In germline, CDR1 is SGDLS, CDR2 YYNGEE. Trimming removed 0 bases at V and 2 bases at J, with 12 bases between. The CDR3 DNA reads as TGTGCCAGCAGCGTAGAGGGGCAGGTTGCCTACAATGAGCAGTTCTTC. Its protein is CASSVEGQVAYNEQFF.